What follows are 16 T cell receptor beta chains derived from one specimen sequenced in a study of T cell repertoires in cytomegalovirus infection. TCRdb reprocessed the reads via MiXCR and lists one record per CDR3 protein. The sample lists about 240,000 distinct CDR3 sequences, under 8.5% seen once, with about 6% in the top ten. Sequencing was carried out using PBMCs. These receptors were obtained from a human donor in good health (CMV status not recorded). Some clones in this sample may be carry-over from other donors' samples.

This clonotype was counted many times. V usage is TRBV28 and J usage is TRBJ2-2, with D perhaps TRBD1 or TRBD2 (5 bases each). This CDR3 has 14 residues. Germline V gene data show CDR1 as MDHEN and CDR2 as SYDVKM. V was clipped by 8 bases and J by 0 bases, with 10 bases between them. This chain's CDR3 is CASLRGPNTGELFF. CDR3 in DNA: TGTGCCAGCCTTCGGGGCCCGAACACCGGGGAGCTGTTTTTT.

The chain has TRBV20-1 and TRBJ2-3, with D perhaps matching TRBD2 (5 bases). V was cut by 5 bases and J by 2 bases, with 14 bases left in between. From germline, CDR1 is DFQATT and CDR2 SNEGSKA (reference sequence). The CDR3 totals 14 residues. The chain's CDR3 is CSAPGSAVTDTQYF. The CDR3 coding sequence is TGCAGTGCTCCGGGGTCAGCCGTCACAGATACGCAGTATTTT.

This clonotype showed up many times. The chain joins TRBV10-2 to TRBJ2-3; no clear D. This CDR3 is 13 amino acids long. The V and J ends lost 6 bases and 0 bases respectively, with 7 bases between them. Germline lookup yields CDR1 WSHSY and CDR2 SAAADI. The CDR3 coding sequence is TGCGCCAGCAGCCCCATAAGCACAGATACGCAGTATTTT. Its translation: CASSPISTDTQYF.

This clonotype occurred a few times. The CDR3 is CASARDRYSTDTQYF. The CDR3 DNA follows: TGTGCCAGCGCAAGGGACCGTTATAGCACAGATACGCAGTATTTT. The chain employs TRBV2 and TRBJ2-3; D may be TRBD1 or TRBD2 (5 bases each). This CDR3 is built from 15 residues. Trimming took off 8 bases at V and 0 bases at J, with 15 bases between the two ends. Germline loops: CDR1 SNHLY, CDR2 FYNNEI.

The rearrangement uses TRBV2 and TRBJ2-7; 7 nucleotides match TRBD1. Germline assignment: CDR1 SNHLY and CDR2 FYNNEI. V dropped 6 bases and J dropped 2; count of bases not matched to a gene: 7. The CDR3 contains 14 residues. The CDR3 region is CASRGGQPPYEQYF. Written as DNA, the CDR3 is TGTGCCAGCAGAGGGGGACAGCCCCCCTACGAGCAGTACTTC.

This clonotype has at least ten counts. The chain is built from TRBV7-2 and TRBJ2-7; TRBD2 is a possible D gene (5 bases). Trimming removed 1 base from V and 5 bases from J, with 12 bases in between. The germline CDR1 and CDR2 sequences are SGHTA and FQGNSA. The CDR3 runs 14 residues. CDR3: CASSLGGPQDEQYF. DNA of the CDR3: TGTGCCAGCAGCTTAGGCGGGCCCCAAGACGAGCAGTACTTC.

This clonotype was detected only a few times. A read error may produce the germline difference seen at one junction end. The chain joins TRBV5-5 to TRBJ1-2; 10 positions match TRBD1. From germline, CDR1 is SGHKS and CDR2 YYEKEE (reference sequence). This CDR3 has 12 residues. The CDR3 DNA reads as TGTGCCAGCATCTTGACAGGGGGCGGCTACACCTTC. Protein product: CASILTGGGYTF.

This clonotype occurred many times. J is TRBJ1-3 and V is TRBV9; D remains unclear. V lost 1 base to trimming and J lost 0 bases, with 11 bases between them. CDR1 and CDR2 from the germline V gene are SGDLS and YYNGEE. This CDR3 is built from 16 residues. CDR3 amino acids: CASSVSPEASGNTIYF. The CDR3 DNA sequence: TGTGCCAGCAGCGTATCCCCGGAGGCCTCTGGAAACACCATATATTTT.

This clonotype was observed many times. The chain employs TRBV6-5 and TRBJ1-6; no reliable D call. Trimming stripped 0 bases from V and 5 bases from J, with 17 bases between. The CDR3 length is 18 residues. Germline assignment: CDR1 MNHEY and CDR2 SVGAGI. The CDR3 region has the DNA TGTGCCAGCAGTTACTCGATAGTGGGGAGTTCGGATAATTCACCCCTCCACTTT. Its protein product is CASSYSIVGSSDNSPLHF.

This clonotype was counted ten times or more. The V and J genes are TRBV7-8 and TRBJ2-5; 9 bases are shared with TRBD2. Germline V CDR1 and CDR2: SGHVS, FQNEAQ. Trimming removed 5 bases from V and 2 bases from J; junction bases left unmatched: 9. This CDR3 has 16 amino acids. CDR3 protein: CASSRIRGGEQETQYF. CDR3 coding DNA: TGTGCCAGCAGCCGGATCCGCGGGGGGGAGCAAGAGACCCAGTACTTC. Looking up the rest from reference TRBV7-8 and TRBJ2-5 gives the full variable domain: GAGVSQSPRYKVAKRGQDVALRCDPISGHVSLFWYQQALGQGPEFLTYFQNEAQLDKSGLPSDRFFAERPEGSVSTLKIQRTQQEDSAVYLCASSRIRGGEQETQYFGPGTRLLVL.

This clonotype was found many times. V is TRBV7-8 and J is TRBJ2-1; the D is unclear. V lost 0 bases to trimming and J lost 6 bases, with 9 bases between them. Germline V gene data show CDR1 as SGHVS and CDR2 as FQNEAQ. CDR3 length: 14 amino acids. The CDR3 region is CASSLARFGNEQFF. The CDR3 DNA reads as TGTGCCAGCAGCTTAGCGCGTTTTGGCAATGAGCAGTTCTTC.

This clonotype was recorded many times. The gene calls are TRBV12-3 or TRBV12-4 and TRBJ1-1; maybe TRBD1 (5 bases). This CDR3 is built from 12 residues. V was cut by 8 bases and J by 4 bases, with 11 bases left in between. CDR3 nucleotide sequence: TGTGCCAGCCCGGGCGGGGGCACTGAAGCTTTCTTT. The encoded protein is CASPGGGTEAFF.

This clonotype came up many times. V is TRBV6-1 and J is TRBJ1-4, with TRBD1 matching over 7 bases. The CDR3 spans 14 residues. Germline V gene sequence: CDR1 MNHNS, CDR2 SASEGT. The trim removed 5 bases at V and 5 bases at J, leaving 5 bases unmatched. This CDR3 reads CASSPDRDNEKLFF. CDR3 DNA sequence: TGTGCCAGCAGTCCAGACAGGGACAATGAAAAACTGTTTTTT.

This clonotype occurred many times. The V gene is TRBV27, the J gene TRBJ2-3; unclear D gene. Germline V gives CDR1 MNHEY, CDR2 SMNVEV (reference sequence). Trimming left V 7 bases short and J 6 bases short, with 17 bases between. The CDR3 runs to 14 residues. CDR3 DNA sequence: TGTGCCAGCACCCCGACTCGTCCGGTGGATACGCAGTATTTT. This gives the protein CASTPTRPVDTQYF.

This clonotype was recorded many times. The V and J genes are TRBV4-3 and TRBJ1-3; tentative D call: TRBD1 (5 bases). The V end was cut by 1 base, the J end by 4 bases, with 11 bases between. CDR1 and CDR2 from the germline V gene are LGHNA and YSLEER. The CDR3 sequence is 15 residues long. CDR3 residues: CASSQGRAYGNTIYF. Written as DNA, the CDR3 is TGCGCCAGCAGCCAAGGCAGGGCTTACGGAAACACCATATATTTT.

In its sample, this clonotype was seen many times. The chain is built from TRBV6-2 or TRBV6-3 and TRBJ1-1, with D hard to call. CDR1 and CDR2 from the germline V gene are MNHEY and SVGEGT. V gave up 6 bases and J gave up 5 bases, with 25 bases separating them. This CDR3 has 17 residues. In DNA form, the CDR3 reads TGTGCCAGCAGCTTACCTGGACGTCGGAGCCTGGCGACTGAAGCTTTCTTT. This encodes CASSLPGRRSLATEAFF.